Below, one TCR beta chain is given with its context. The antigen remains undetermined. The conserved phenylalanine or tryptophan is not found at the CDR3 terminus, so this likely reflects a read error. These data originate in a study of T cells in Graves' hyperthyroidism and ophthalmopathy. Study as a whole: The authors collected peripheral blood at initial diagnosis, before any treatment.

Findings and limits, study-wide: Also found in blood were most expanded thyroid clonotypes above 0.001. In simple terms, a model built on 13 V-J features told ophthalmopathy apart from stable hyperthyroidism. Ophthalmopathy onset followed model prediction by a median roughly six months.

RNA transcripts provided the source from which TCR beta CDR3 regions were amplified. The HTBI set primed first-round TCR CDR3 RT-PCR. MiXCR, applied by TCRdb to the multiplex PCR reads, yields one record per CDR3 protein. Of roughly 100,000 distinct CDR3 sequences in the sample, approximately 50% were seen once. The CDR3 length is 12 residues. V was pared by 5 bases and J by 5 bases, with 9 bases between. Germline V gene lookup returns CDR1 LNHDA and CDR2 SQIVND (reference sequence). V usage is TRBV19 and J usage is TRBJ1-2; D ambiguous. Sequencing input: blood. This clonotype originated in a man aged 35 to 55 with Graves' hyperthyroidism. CDR3 nucleotide sequence: TGTGCCAGTAGTCCGACACTTTATGGCTACACCGTC. Translating it yields CASSPTLYGYTV.